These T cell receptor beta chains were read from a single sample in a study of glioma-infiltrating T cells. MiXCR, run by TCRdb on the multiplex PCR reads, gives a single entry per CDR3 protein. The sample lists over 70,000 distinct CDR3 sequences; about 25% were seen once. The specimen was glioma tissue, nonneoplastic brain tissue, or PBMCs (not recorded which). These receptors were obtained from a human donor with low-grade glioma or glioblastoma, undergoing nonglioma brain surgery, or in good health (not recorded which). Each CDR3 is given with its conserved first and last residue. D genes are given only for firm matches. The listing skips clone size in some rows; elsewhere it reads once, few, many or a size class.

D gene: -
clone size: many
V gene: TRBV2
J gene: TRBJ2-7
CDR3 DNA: TGTGCCAGCAGGGACATCATCGAGCAGTACTTC
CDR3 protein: CASRDIIEQYF

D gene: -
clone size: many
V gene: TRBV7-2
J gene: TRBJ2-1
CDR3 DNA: TGTGCCAGCAGCTTAATGTTCAGCCACAATGAGCAGTTCTTC
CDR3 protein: CASSLMFSHNEQFF

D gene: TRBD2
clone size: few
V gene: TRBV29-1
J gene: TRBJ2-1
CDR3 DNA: TGCAGCGTACCCGATGCCACCCGGCGGCGGGGGTATGAGCAGTTCTTC
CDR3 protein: CSVPDATRRRGYEQFF

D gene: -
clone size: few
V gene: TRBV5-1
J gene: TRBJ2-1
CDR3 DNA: TGCGCCAGCAGCTTGTCTGGAGTCGATGAGCAGTTCTTC
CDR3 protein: CASSLSGVDEQFF

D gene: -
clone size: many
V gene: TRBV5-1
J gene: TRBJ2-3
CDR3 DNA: TGCGCCAGCAGTGAATCTAGCACAGATACGCAGTATTTT
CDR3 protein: CASSESSTDTQYF

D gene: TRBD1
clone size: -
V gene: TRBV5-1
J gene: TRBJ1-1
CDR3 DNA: TGCGCCAGCAGCGCCGGGACAGGGGGCTCCGAGGCTTTCTTT
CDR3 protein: CASSAGTGGSEAFF

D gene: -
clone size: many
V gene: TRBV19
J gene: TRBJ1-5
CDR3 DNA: TGTGCCAGTAGAATCCCCGGTGATAGCAATCAGCCCCAGCATTTT
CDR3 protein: CASRIPGDSNQPQHF

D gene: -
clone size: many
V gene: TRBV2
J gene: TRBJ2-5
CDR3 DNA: TGTGCCAGCATGAGGGACTTACAAGAGACCCAGTACTTC
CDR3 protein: CASMRDLQETQYF

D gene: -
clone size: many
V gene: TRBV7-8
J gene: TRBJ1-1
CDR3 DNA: TGTGCCAGCAGCACCAGAACGCGGGACACTGAAGCTTTCTTT
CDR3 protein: CASSTRTRDTEAFF

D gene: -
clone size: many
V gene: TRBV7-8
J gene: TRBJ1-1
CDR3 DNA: TGTGCCAGCAGCAAAGGAAGGAACACTGAAGCTTTCTTT
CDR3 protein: CASSKGRNTEAFF

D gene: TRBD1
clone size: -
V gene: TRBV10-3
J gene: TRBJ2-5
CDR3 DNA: TGTGACAGCAGTGGGACAGATCACCAAGAGACCCAGTACTTC
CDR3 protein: CDSSGTDHQETQYF

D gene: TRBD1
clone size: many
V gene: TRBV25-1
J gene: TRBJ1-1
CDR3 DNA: TGTGCCAGCAGTGTCGCCGGGACAGGGGGCACTGAAGCTTTCTTT
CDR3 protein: CASSVAGTGGTEAFF

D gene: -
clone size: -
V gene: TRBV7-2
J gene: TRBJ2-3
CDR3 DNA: TGTGCCAGCAGCTTAGGAGCAGGGTTCTATCAGCCCCAGTATTTT
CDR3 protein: CASSLGAGFYQPQYF

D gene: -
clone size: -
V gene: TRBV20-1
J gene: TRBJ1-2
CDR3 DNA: TGCAGTGCTAGAATCGGCGGAGATTGCTACACCTTC
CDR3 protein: CSARIGGDCYTF

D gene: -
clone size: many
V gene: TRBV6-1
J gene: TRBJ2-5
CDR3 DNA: TGTGCCAGCAGTTCCCGGACGACTGCCCGGAGGGGGGCCCAGTACTTC
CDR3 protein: CASSSRTTARRGAQYF

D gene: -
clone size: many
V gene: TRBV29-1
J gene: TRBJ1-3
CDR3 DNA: TGCAGCGCTAGAAATTCCGGAAACACCATATATTTT
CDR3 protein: CSARNSGNTIYF

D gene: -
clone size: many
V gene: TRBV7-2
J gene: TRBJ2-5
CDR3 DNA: TGTGCCAGCAGCCTAGGGGGCGGGGGGCCAGAGACCCAGTACTTC
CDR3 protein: CASSLGGGGPETQYF

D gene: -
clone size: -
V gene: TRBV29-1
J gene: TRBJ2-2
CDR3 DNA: TGCAGCGTTGTATACGTGGGGGTCGGGGGCACCGGGGAGCTGTTTTTT
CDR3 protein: CSVVYVGVGGTGELFF

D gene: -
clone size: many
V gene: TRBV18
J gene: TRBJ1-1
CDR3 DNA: TGTGCCAGCTCACCCCGGGTGGGGGATACTGAAGCTTTCTTT
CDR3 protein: CASSPRVGDTEAFF

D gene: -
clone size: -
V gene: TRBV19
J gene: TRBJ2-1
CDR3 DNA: TGTGCCAGTAAAGACTACAATGAGCGGTTCTTC
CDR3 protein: CASKDYNERFF

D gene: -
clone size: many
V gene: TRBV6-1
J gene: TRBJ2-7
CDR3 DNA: TGTGCCAGCAGTGAAGCGATCGGGCGCTACGAGCAGTACTTC
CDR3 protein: CASSEAIGRYEQYF

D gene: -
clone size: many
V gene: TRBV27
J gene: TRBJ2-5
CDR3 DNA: TGTGCCAGCAGACAGGAATCAGGGGCTCGCGAGACCCAGTACTTC
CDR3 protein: CASRQESGARETQYF

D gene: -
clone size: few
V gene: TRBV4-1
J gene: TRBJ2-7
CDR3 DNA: TGCGCCAGCAGCCCACCAGGGGGGGGACAACTATTCTACGAGCAGTACTTC
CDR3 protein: CASSPPGGGQLFYEQYF